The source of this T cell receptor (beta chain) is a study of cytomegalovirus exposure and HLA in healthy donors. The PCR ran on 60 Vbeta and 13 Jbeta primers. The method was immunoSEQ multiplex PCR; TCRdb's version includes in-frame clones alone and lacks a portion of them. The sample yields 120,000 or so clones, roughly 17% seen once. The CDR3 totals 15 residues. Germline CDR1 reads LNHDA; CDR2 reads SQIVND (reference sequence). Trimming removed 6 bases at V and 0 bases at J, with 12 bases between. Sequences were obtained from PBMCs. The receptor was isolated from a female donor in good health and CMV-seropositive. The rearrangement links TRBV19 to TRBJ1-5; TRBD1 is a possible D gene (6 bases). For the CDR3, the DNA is TGTGCCAGTAGCCGTGGACAGACTAGCAATCAGCCCCAGCATTTT. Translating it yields CASSRGQTSNQPQHF.